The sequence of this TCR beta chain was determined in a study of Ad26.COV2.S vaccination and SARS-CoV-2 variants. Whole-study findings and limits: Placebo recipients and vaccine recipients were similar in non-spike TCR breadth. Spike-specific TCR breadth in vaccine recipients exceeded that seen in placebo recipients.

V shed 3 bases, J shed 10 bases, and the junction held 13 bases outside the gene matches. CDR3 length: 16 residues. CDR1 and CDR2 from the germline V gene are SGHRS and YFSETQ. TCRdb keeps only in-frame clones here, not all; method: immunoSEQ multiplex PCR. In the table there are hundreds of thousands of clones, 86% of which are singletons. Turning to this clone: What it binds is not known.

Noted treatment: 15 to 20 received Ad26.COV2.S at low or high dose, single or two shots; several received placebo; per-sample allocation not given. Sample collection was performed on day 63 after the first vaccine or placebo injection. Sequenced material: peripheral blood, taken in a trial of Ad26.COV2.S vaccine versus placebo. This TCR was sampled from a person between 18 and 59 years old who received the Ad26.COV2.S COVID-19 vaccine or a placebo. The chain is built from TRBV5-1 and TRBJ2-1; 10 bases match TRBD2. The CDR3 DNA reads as TGCGCCAGCAGCTGGATCAGCGGGAGGGTCCAGAGCGAGCAGTTCTTC. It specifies CASSWISGRVQSEQFF.